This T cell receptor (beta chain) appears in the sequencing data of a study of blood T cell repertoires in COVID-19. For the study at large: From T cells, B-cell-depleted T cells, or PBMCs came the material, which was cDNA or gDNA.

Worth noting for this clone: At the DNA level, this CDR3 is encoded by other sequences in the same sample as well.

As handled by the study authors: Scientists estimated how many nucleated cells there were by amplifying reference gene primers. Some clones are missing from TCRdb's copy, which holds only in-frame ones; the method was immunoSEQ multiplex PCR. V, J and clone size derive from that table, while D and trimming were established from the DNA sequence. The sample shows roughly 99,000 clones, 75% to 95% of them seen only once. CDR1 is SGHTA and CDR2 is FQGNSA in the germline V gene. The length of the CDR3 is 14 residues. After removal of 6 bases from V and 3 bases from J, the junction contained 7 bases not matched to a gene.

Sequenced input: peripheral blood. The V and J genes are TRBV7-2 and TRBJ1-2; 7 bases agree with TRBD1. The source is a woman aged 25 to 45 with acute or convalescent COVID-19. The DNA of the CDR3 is TGTGCCAGCAGACAAAACAGGGGAGACTATGGCTACACCTTC. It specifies CASRQNRGDYGYTF.